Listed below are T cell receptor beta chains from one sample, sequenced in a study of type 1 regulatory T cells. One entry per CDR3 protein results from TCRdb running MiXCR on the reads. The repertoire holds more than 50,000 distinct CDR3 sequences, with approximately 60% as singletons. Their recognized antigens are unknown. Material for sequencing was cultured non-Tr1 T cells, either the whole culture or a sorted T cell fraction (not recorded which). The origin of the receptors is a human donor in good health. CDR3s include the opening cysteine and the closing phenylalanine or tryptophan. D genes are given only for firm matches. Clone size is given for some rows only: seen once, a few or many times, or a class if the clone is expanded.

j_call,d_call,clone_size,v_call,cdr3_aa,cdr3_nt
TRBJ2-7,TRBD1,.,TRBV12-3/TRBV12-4,CASSPRTGDEQYF,TGTGCCAGCAGTCCGAGGACAGGGGACGAGCAGTACTTC
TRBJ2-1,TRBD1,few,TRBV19,CASSIHTGGDYNEQFF,TGTGCCAGTAGTATCCACACAGGGGGCGATTACAATGAGCAGTTCTTC
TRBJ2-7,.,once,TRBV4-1,CASSQDGQPYEQYF,TGCGCCAGCAGCCAAGACGGACAGCCCTACGAGCAGTACTTC
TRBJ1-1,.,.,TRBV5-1,CASSLAANEAFF,TGCGCCAGCAGTTTGGCGGCAAATGAAGCTTTCTTT
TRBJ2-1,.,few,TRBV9,CASSSNPRRTYEQFF,TGTGCCAGCAGCAGTAACCCAAGGCGGACGTATGAGCAGTTCTTC
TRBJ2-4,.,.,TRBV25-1,CASSGRDRAKNIQYF,TGTGCCAGCAGTGGGAGGGACAGAGCCAAAAACATTCAGTACTTC
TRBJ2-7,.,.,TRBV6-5,CASTGKSYEQYF,TGTGCCAGCACCGGAAAATCCTACGAGCAGTACTTC
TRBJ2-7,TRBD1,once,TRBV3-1,CASSFGQAYEQYF,TGTGCCAGCAGCTTCGGACAGGCCTACGAGCAGTACTTC
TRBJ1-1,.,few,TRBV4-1,CASSQLGFTGPGGKAFF,TGCGCCAGCAGCCAACTCGGATTTACAGGGCCGGGGGGTAAAGCTTTCTTT
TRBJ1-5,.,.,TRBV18,CASSEDMVNQPQHF,TGTGCCAGCTCAGAGGACATGGTCAATCAGCCCCAGCATTTT
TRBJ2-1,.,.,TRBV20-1,CSARKGPNNEQFF,TGCAGTGCTAGAAAAGGTCCCAACAATGAGCAGTTCTTC
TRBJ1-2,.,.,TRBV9,CASSRFNYGYTF,TGTGCCAGCAGCAGGTTCAACTATGGCTACACCTTC
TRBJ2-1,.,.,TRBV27,CASSLVTGNSYNEQFF,TGTGCCAGCAGTTTAGTAACGGGAAACTCCTACAATGAGCAGTTCTTC
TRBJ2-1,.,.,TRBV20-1,CSARDSGPSYNEQFF,TGCAGTGCTAGAGATTCTGGGCCTTCCTACAATGAGCAGTTCTTC
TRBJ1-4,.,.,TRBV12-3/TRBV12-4,CASREATNEKLFF,TGTGCCAGCAGGGAAGCAACTAATGAAAAACTGTTTTTT
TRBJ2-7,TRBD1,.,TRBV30,CAWSALQGAYEQYF,TGTGCCTGGAGTGCCCTACAGGGGGCTTACGAGCAGTACTTC
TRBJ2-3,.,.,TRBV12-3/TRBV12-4,CASSSQGRSVRDTQYF,TGTGCCAGCAGTTCGCAGGGTCGTTCAGTGAGAGATACGCAGTATTTT
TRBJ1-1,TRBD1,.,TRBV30,CAWIGRARGTEAFF,TGTGCCTGGATCGGGAGGGCCAGGGGGACTGAAGCTTTCTTT
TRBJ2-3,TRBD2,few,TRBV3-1,CASSPSSGSGRDTQYF,TGTGCCAGCAGCCCTTCTAGCGGGAGTGGGAGAGATACGCAGTATTTT
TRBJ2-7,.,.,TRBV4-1,CASSRPGQSYEQYF,TGCGCCAGCAGCCGACCGGGACAATCCTACGAGCAGTACTTC
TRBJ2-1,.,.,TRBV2,CASSIARTSYNEQFF,TGTGCCAGCAGTATTGCACGGACCTCCTACAATGAGCAGTTCTTC
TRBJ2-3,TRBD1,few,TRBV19,CASSIMGQATDTQYF,TGTGCCAGTAGTATAATGGGACAGGCTACAGATACGCAGTATTTT
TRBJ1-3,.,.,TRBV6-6,CASSPTIAGNTIYF,TGTGCCAGCAGCCCCACAATCGCGGGAAACACCATATATTTT
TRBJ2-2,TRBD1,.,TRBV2,CASSPAGTGDDGELFF,TGTGCCAGCAGTCCTGCGGGGACAGGGGATGACGGGGAGCTGTTTTTT
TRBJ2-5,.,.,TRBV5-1,CASSLLREETQYF,TGCGCCAGCAGCTTGCTCAGAGAAGAGACCCAGTACTTC
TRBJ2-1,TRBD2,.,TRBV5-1,CASTTTSGRINEQFF,TGCGCCAGCACCACAACTAGCGGGAGGATTAATGAGCAGTTCTTC
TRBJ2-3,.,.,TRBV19,CASRNTDTQYF,TGTGCCAGTAGAAATACAGATACGCAGTATTTT